Presented here are 29 T cell receptor beta chains from one specimen sequenced in a study of tumor-infiltrating lymphocytes in primary liver carcinoma. Researchers generated TCR beta cDNA from roughly 510 ng of total RNA, relying on a constant-region primer. Libraries for TCR beta were built through three nested multiplex PCR rounds, which together made up a slightly modified ARM-PCR procedure. Each of the first two PCR rounds ran nine to ten cycles with TRBV1-TRBV30 forward and C-beta reverse primers. MiXCR was run by TCRdb on the multiplex PCR reads, yielding one entry per CDR3 protein. The data show 310,000 or so distinct CDR3 sequences, about two thirds seen once. Germline DNA was also extracted, while the blood RNA originated from unsorted whole blood. The sequenced sample was peripheral blood. The receptor set was obtained from a man in his forties with primary liver carcinoma and hepatitis B virus infection.

Of note for this clonotype: A much larger clone lies a single base off, so this may be a read error. The rearrangement uses TRBV6-6 and TRBJ1-1; D gene uncertain. V was trimmed by 10 bases and J by 0 bases, leaving 12 bases between them. The germline gives CDR1 MNHNY, CDR2 SVGAGI (reference sequence). This CDR3 comprises 13 residues. The chain's CDR3 is CAIRNKLNTEAFF. CDR3 coding DNA: TGTGCCATCAGAAACAAGCTGAACACTGAAGCTTTCTTT.

A remark on this clonotype: A read error is likely, as this CDR3 ends without the conserved phenylalanine or tryptophan. The chain has TRBV11-2 and TRBJ2-6, with a weak D call TRBD1 (5 bases). Germline CDR1 is SGHAT and CDR2 is FQNNGV. V was trimmed by 5 bases and J by 8 bases, leaving 13 bases between them. The CDR3 sequence is 14 residues long. The CDR3 DNA reads TGTGCCAGCAGCACAGGATCTGGCCCCAACGTCCTGACTTCC. Translated, it gives CASSTGSGPNVLTS.

This chain joins TRBV4-1 and TRBJ1-5; 7 bases fit TRBD1. V dropped 2 bases and J dropped 6; count of bases not matched to a gene: 7. The CDR3 has 15 residues. Germline V CDR1 and CDR2: MGHRA, YSYEKL. CDR3 nucleotide sequence: TGCGCCAGCAGCCAACGACAGGGTCAAAGTCAGCCCCAGCATTTT. Its translation: CASSQRQGQSQPQHF.

This sequence joins TRBV11-3 and TRBJ2-2; D is perhaps TRBD1 (5 bases). The CDR3 totals 13 residues. Per the germline V gene, CDR1 is SGHNT and CDR2 is YENEEA. Trimming removed 0 bases at V and 7 bases at J, with 6 bases between. The CDR3 is CASSLDRVGELFF. CDR3 DNA sequence: TGTGCCAGCAGCTTAGACAGGGTCGGGGAGCTGTTTTTT.

V gene TRBV11-2 combines with J gene TRBJ2-6; D gene unclear. The CDR3 is 17 amino acids. Per germline, CDR1 SGHAT and CDR2 FQNNGV. The V end was cut by 3 bases, the J end by 2 bases, with 14 bases between. The chain's CDR3 is CASSFDIRTAGANVLTF. CDR3 sequence (DNA): TGTGCCAGCAGCTTTGATATCAGGACCGCTGGGGCCAACGTCCTGACTTTC. Using reference TRBV11-2 and TRBJ2-6 for the parts outside the CDR3, the full variable domain is EAGVAQSPRYKIIEKRQSVAFWCNPISGHATLYWYQQILGQGPKLLIQFQNNGVVDDSQLPKDRFSAERLKGVDSTLKIQPAKLEDSAVYLCASSFDIRTAGANVLTFGAGSRLTVL.

On this clonotype itself: A junction boundary mismatches the germline segment, possibly from a read error. The V call is TRBV29-1, the J call TRBJ1-1, with D maybe TRBD1 (5 bases). Germline V gives CDR1 SQVTM, CDR2 ANQGSEA. The CDR3 totals 12 residues. The CDR3 bases are TGCAGCATCAGGGTTGGGAACACTGAACCTTTCTTT. The encoded protein is CSIRVGNTEPFF.

In this sample, this clonotype turned up many times. The V and J genes are TRBV10-3 and TRBJ1-1; tentatively, D is TRBD1 (6 bases). V gave up 9 bases and J gave up 1 base, with 9 bases separating them. In germline, CDR1 is ENHRY, CDR2 SYGVKD. The CDR3 sequence is 12 residues long. The CDR3 DNA is TGTGCCATAGGACAGAAGAACACTGAAGCTTTCTTT. Residues: CAIGQKNTEAFF.

With regard to this clonotype: One base away lies a much larger clone, so this may be a sequencing read error. This rearrangement joins TRBV12-3 or TRBV12-4 to TRBJ1-1, with D perhaps matching TRBD1 (6 bases). The CDR3 has 14 amino acids. For the CDR3, the DNA is TGTGCCAGCAGTTCAATACCAGGGGACACTGAAACTTTCTTT. It codes for CASSSIPGDTETFF.

The sample holds a few counts of this clonotype. The genes are TRBV4-2 and TRBJ1-3, with D perhaps TRBD1 (5 bases). Germline V gene lookup returns CDR1 LGHNA and CDR2 YNFKEQ. CDR3 size: 16 residues. Trimming stripped 0 bases from V and 0 bases from J, with 9 bases between. In nucleotides, the CDR3 is TGTGCCAGCAGCCAAGATCAGGGTGACTCTGGAAACACCATATATTTT. As protein: CASSQDQGDSGNTIYF.

For this clonotype: One junction end disagrees with the germline gene, perhaps due to a read error. V usage is TRBV11-2 and J usage is TRBJ2-1; 8 bases map to TRBD2. The germline gives CDR1 SGHAT, CDR2 FQNNGV. This CDR3 has 13 residues. This chain's CDR3 is CAGSLTSVNEQLF. CDR3 sequence (DNA): TGTGCCGGCAGCCTGACTAGCGTCAATGAGCAGCTCTTC.

Notes on this clonotype: A much more abundant neighbour one base away suggests this may be a read error. The chain couples TRBV6-2 or TRBV6-3 to TRBJ1-2; no firm D call. CDR1 MNHEY and CDR2 SVGEGT come from the germline V gene. V was trimmed by 5 bases and J by 0 bases, leaving 7 bases between them. The CDR3 is made up of 13 amino acids. The chain's CDR3 is CASSRATNYGYTF. The CDR3 DNA reads TGTGCCAGCAGTAGGGCTACTAACTATGGCTACACCTTC.

In the case of this clonotype: At one of its ends the junction is not consistent with the germline gene, which may arise from a read error. The chain joins TRBV13 to TRBJ2-7; 12 bases align to TRBD1. CDR3 length: 14 residues. Germline CDR1 reads PRHDT; CDR2 reads FYEKMQ (reference sequence). The chain's CDR3 is CASRSGTGGYEHYF. CDR3 nucleotides: TGTGCCAGCAGGTCCGGGACAGGGGGCTACGAGCACTACTTC.

About this clonotype: A much larger clone lies a single base off, so this may be a read error. The chain links TRBV6-2 or TRBV6-3 to TRBJ2-2; D is unclear. Germline-derived CDR1 and CDR2 are MNHEY and SVGEGT. The CDR3 sequence is 12 residues long. The CDR3: CASCYSEGELFF. The DNA of the CDR3 is TGTGCCAGCTGTTACTCGGAGGGGGAGCTGTTTTTT.

The rearrangement links TRBV30 to TRBJ2-1; 13 positions match TRBD2. The germline V gene encodes CDR1 GTSNPN and CDR2 SVGIG (reference sequence). This CDR3 region has 16 residues. V gave up 7 bases and J gave up 6 bases; unmatched junction bases: 12. The CDR3 bases are TGTGCCTTACTCCGGGGGGGACTAGCGGGACTCAATGAGCAGTTCTTC. Translation: CALLRGGLAGLNEQFF.

Concerning this clonotype: The junction does not match germline at one end; this may be a read error. The chain employs TRBV29-1 and TRBJ1-1, with D unclear. Per germline, CDR1 SQVTM and CDR2 ANQGSEA. CDR3 length equals 15 residues. The CDR3 DNA reads TGCAGCGCTGGGGAGACCCGTTCCATGAACACTGAAGCATTCTTT. Translating gives CSAGETRSMNTEAFF. Looking up the rest from reference TRBV29-1 and TRBJ1-1 gives the full variable domain: SAVISQKPSRDICQRGTSLTIQCQVDSQVTMMFWYRQQPGQSLTLIATANQGSEATYESGFVIDKFPISRPNLTFSTLTVSNMSPEDSSIYLCSAGETRSMNTEAFFGQGTRLTVV.

This clonotype was counted between two and nine times. V gene TRBV11-2 combines with J gene TRBJ2-2; a weak D match, TRBD1 (5 bases). Trimming cost V 8 bases and J 4 bases, with 14 bases left between them. The germline gives CDR1 SGHAT, CDR2 FQNNGV. The CDR3 sequence is 14 residues long. The CDR3 nucleotides read TGTGCCAGCGGTTGGGAAGGGGTCACCGGGGAGCTGTTTTTT. This gives the protein CASGWEGVTGELFF.

Only one count was recorded for this clonotype. A junction end diverges from the germline sequence, so it may reflect a read error. The CDR3 nucleotides read TGTGCCAGCAGCCAAGATAGTTTACTAGCGGGAGGGATGTCCTACTATGAGCAGTTCTTC. Residues: CASSQDSLLAGGMSYYEQFF. This rearrangement joins TRBV4-2 to TRBJ2-1; 13 nucleotides align to TRBD2. The CDR3 runs 20 residues. Germline V CDR1 and CDR2: LGHNA, YNFKEQ.

Concerning this clonotype: It may be a read error: a sequence one base away is much more abundant. This chain connects TRBV4-3 to TRBJ2-3; TRBD1 agrees at 8 bases. The length of the CDR3 is 16 residues. Germline V CDR1 and CDR2: LGHNA, YSLEER. This chain's CDR3 is CASSQEWTGSTDTQCF. CDR3 coding DNA: TGCGCCAGCAGCCAAGAATGGACAGGGAGCACAGATACGCAGTGTTTT.

This clonotype has ten or more counts. This chain connects TRBV11-2 to TRBJ2-7, with 7 bases aligning to TRBD1. The germline CDR1 and CDR2 sequences are SGHAT and FQNNGV. V gave up 5 bases and J gave up 6 bases; unmatched junction bases: 13. The CDR3 has 15 residues. CDR3 nucleotides: TGTGCCAGCAGCGGCCAAGACAGGGTTGTTCGCGAGCAGTACTTC. Amino acid sequence: CASSGQDRVVREQYF.

On this clonotype itself: This CDR3 is missing its conserved last phenylalanine or tryptophan, likely due to a read error. The V call is TRBV6-1, the J call TRBJ2-7, with D hard to call. CDR3 length: 12 residues. CDR1 is MNHNS and CDR2 is SASEGT in the germline V gene. CDR3 loop: CAISEIPYEQYS. The CDR3 DNA reads TGTGCCATCAGTGAGATCCCCTACGAGCAGTACTCC.

A word on this clonotype: A much larger clonotype is one base distant, so this may be a read error. V gene TRBV4-2 combines with J gene TRBJ2-7; D is undetermined. The ends were cut back, 4 bases at V and 2 bases at J, with 15 bases in the middle. The germline V gene has CDR1 LGHNA and CDR2 YNFKEQ. The CDR3 extends over 15 amino acids. The CDR3: CASSPTRHSTYEQYF. CDR3 bases: TGTGCCAGCAGCCCTACGCGACATAGCACCTACGAGCAGTACTTC.

The sample holds many counts of this clonotype. The chain employs TRBV6-5 and TRBJ1-2, with 7 bases fitting TRBD1. CDR3 length: 15 amino acids. V dropped 6 bases and J dropped 4; count of bases not matched to a gene: 11. Germline CDR1 MNHEY, CDR2 SVGAGI. The DNA of the CDR3 is TGTGCCAGCAGGGCGCCAACAGGGGCGCTCTATGGCTACACCTTC. It encodes CASRAPTGALYGYTF.

At least ten counts were recorded for this clonotype. This rearrangement joins TRBV14 to TRBJ1-6, with TRBD1 identical over 10 bases. This CDR3 has 19 amino acids. Looked up from germline, CDR1 is SGHDN and CDR2 is FVKESK. The V gene end was trimmed by 0 bases and the J gene end by 10 bases; junction bases not matched to a gene: 15. CDR3 amino acids: CASSQDVPDRGKIGSPLHF. The CDR3 DNA is TGTGCCAGCAGCCAAGACGTCCCGGACAGGGGGAAGATTGGGTCACCCCTCCACTTT.

V is TRBV28 and J is TRBJ2-7, with D perhaps matching TRBD2 (6 bases). Germline lookup yields CDR1 MDHEN and CDR2 SYDVKM. The CDR3 has 14 amino acids. Trimming left V 7 bases short and J 6 bases short, with 19 bases between. CDR3 amino acids: CASTAGIRAGEQYF. The CDR3 DNA reads TGTGCCAGCACGGCGGGGATCAGGGCTGGCGAGCAGTACTTC.

About this clonotype itself: The junction does not match germline at one end; this may be a read error. The chain couples TRBV11-2 to TRBJ2-3, with 8 bases that match TRBD2. The CDR3 sequence is 17 residues long. Germline loops: CDR1 SGHAT, CDR2 FQNNGV. The CDR3 nucleotides read TGTACCAGCAGCTTAGAGTGGGGCGGGGGGCACACAGATGCGCAGTATTTT. Encoded protein: CTSSLEWGGGHTDAQYF.

A note on this clonotype: Germline is not matched at one junction end, which may reflect a read error. The rearrangement links TRBV11-1 to TRBJ2-5, with a possible D match to TRBD1 (6 bases). Germline CDR1 and CDR2: SGHAT and FQDESV (reference sequence). The CDR3 loop spans 14 amino acids. CDR3: CTSSHRRGQEAQYF. The DNA for the CDR3 is TGTACCAGCAGCCATCGCAGGGGACAAGAGGCCCAGTACTTC.

The rearrangement uses TRBV5-1 and TRBJ2-7, with 9 bases that match TRBD2. The CDR3 runs to 16 residues. CDR1 and CDR2 (germline): SGHRS, YFSETQ. Germline trimming cut 0 bases from V and 5 bases from J; bases unmatched to any gene: 9. CDR3 nucleotides: TGCGCCAGCAGCTTGGGGGTAGCGGGAGATGCGGACGAGCAGTACTTC. Amino acids: CASSLGVAGDADEQYF.

This clonotype was seen ten or more times. V is TRBV11-2 and J is TRBJ2-3, with 10 nucleotides matching TRBD2. With 5 bases clipped from V and 2 bases from J, the junction kept 10 bases outside the gene matches. The CDR3 length is 17 residues. Germline V gene lookup returns CDR1 SGHAT and CDR2 FQNNGV. CDR3 amino acids: CASSKRGLAVHTDTQYF. The CDR3 nucleotides read TGTGCCAGCAGCAAACGAGGACTAGCGGTTCACACAGATACGCAGTATTTT.

The chain links TRBV2 to TRBJ2-7; maybe TRBD2 (7 bases). V lost 7 bases and J 4 bases, leaving 14 bases between the germline ends. This CDR3 comprises 13 residues. From germline, CDR1 is SNHLY and CDR2 FYNNEI. The CDR3 is CASTGRGRYEQYF. The CDR3, as DNA: TGTGCCAGCACCGGGCGGGGGCGTTACGAGCAGTACTTC.